The 31 T cell receptor beta chains presented below share a single source sample, sequenced in a study of cytomegalovirus exposure and HLA in healthy donors. 60 Vbeta and 13 Jbeta primers were used in PCR. Using immunoSEQ multiplex PCR, the repertoire was profiled, and TCRdb retains in-frame clones only, with some absent. The sample holds roughly 180,000 clones, roughly four fifths seen once. The sample consisted of PBMCs. The source is a female donor in good health and CMV-seronegative.

V usage is TRBV18 and J usage is TRBJ1-2; D gene uncertain. The CDR3 extends over 15 amino acids. The V and J ends lost 3 bases and 0 bases respectively, with 11 bases between them. Germline CDR1 KGHSH, CDR2 LQKENI. The CDR3 loop is CASSPRSQANYGYTF. The CDR3 DNA reads TGTGCCAGCTCACCCAGGTCACAAGCTAACTATGGCTACACCTTC.

V usage is TRBV15 and J usage is TRBJ2-5, with 8 bases matching TRBD1. The germline CDR1 and CDR2 sequences are LNHNV and YYDKDF (reference sequence). The ends lost 0 bases at V and 4 bases at J; junction bases unmatched: 7. The CDR3 is 16 residues long. CDR3 coding DNA: TGTGCCACCAGCAGAGAGGGGACAGGATGGGCAGAGACCCAGTACTTC. Translating gives CATSREGTGWAETQYF.

The rearrangement joins TRBV6-1 to TRBJ2-1, with D possibly being TRBD2 (5 bases). Germline CDR1 reads MNHNS; CDR2 reads SASEGT. The CDR3 is 14 residues long. Trimming left V 8 bases short and J 4 bases short, with 15 bases between. CDR3 sequence: CASGVATRYNEQFF. CDR3 bases: TGTGCCAGCGGGGTAGCGACAAGATACAATGAGCAGTTCTTC.

The chain joins TRBV7-9 to TRBJ2-1, with a tentative D call TRBD2 (6 bases). CDR1 SEHNR and CDR2 FQNEAQ come from the germline V gene (reference sequence). V lost 6 bases and J lost 9, with 30 bases in between. The CDR3 totals 18 residues. CDR3 sequence: CASRRLRETPDRETEQFF. Written as DNA, the CDR3 is TGTGCCAGCAGAAGACTTCGGGAGACCCCGGATCGGGAGACTGAGCAGTTCTTC.

The chain links TRBV10-1 to TRBJ2-3; D might be TRBD2 (6 bases). The germline V and J ends were trimmed by 0 bases and 1 base, with 8 bases remaining between them. CDR1 is WNHNN and CDR2 is SYGVQD in the germline V gene (reference sequence). The CDR3 totals 15 residues. CDR3 sequence reads: CASSESTGGTDTQYF. DNA of the CDR3: TGCGCCAGCAGTGAGTCCACGGGGGGCACAGATACGCAGTATTTT.

This sequence joins TRBV28 and TRBJ2-1, with D possibly matching TRBD1 (5 bases). The CDR3 spans 13 residues. From germline, CDR1 is MDHEN and CDR2 SYDVKM. V lost 2 bases, J lost 7 bases, and 9 bases lay in between. CDR3 in amino acids: CASSLVGVNEQFF. The CDR3 nucleotides read TGTGCCAGCAGTTTAGTAGGGGTAAATGAGCAGTTCTTC.

V is TRBV4-3 and J is TRBJ2-3, with D possibly being TRBD1 (6 bases). Germline V gene lookup returns CDR1 LGHNA and CDR2 YSLEER. The CDR3 is 13 amino acids. V lost 4 bases, J lost 7 bases, and 12 bases lay in between. The chain's CDR3 is CASSPQGSNTQYF. The CDR3 DNA reads TGCGCCAGCAGCCCACAGGGAAGCAATACGCAGTATTTT.

In its sample, this clone was seen once. V gene TRBV5-6 combines with J gene TRBJ2-7, with 10 bases that match TRBD1. Germline assignment: CDR1 SGHDT and CDR2 YYEEEE. J was trimmed by 3 bases and V by 3 bases; bases with no gene match: 12. This CDR3 is built from 17 residues. The CDR3 sequence: CASSSWDGTGVFYEQYF. In DNA, the CDR3 is TGTGCCAGCAGCTCCTGGGACGGGACAGGGGTATTCTACGAGCAGTACTTC.

There are a few counts of this clone. The CDR3 bases are TGTGCCAGCTCACGGGGACAGTACCAAGAGACCCAGTACTTC. This sequence encodes CASSRGQYQETQYF. V gene TRBV18 combines with J gene TRBJ2-5, with 7 bases lining up with TRBD1. The CDR3 sequence is 14 residues long. Germline V gene sequence: CDR1 KGHSH, CDR2 LQKENI. V trimming: 4 bases; J trimming: 0 bases; junction bases outside the gene matches: 2.

In regard to this clone: This CDR3 is also generated by other DNA sequences in the sample. This chain links TRBV6-4 with TRBJ1-6; maybe TRBD1 (5 bases). Between the trimmed V and J ends, which lost 6 bases and 6 bases, there was a span of 9 bases. The germline gives CDR1 MRHNA, CDR2 SNTAGT. The length of the CDR3 is 13 residues. CDR3 region: CASRAGSNSPLHF. Written as DNA, the CDR3 is TGTGCCAGCAGAGCAGGGTCTAATTCACCCCTCCACTTT.

The V and J genes are TRBV7-9 and TRBJ1-2, with D possibly matching TRBD1 (6 bases). V lost 6 bases and J 8 bases, leaving 16 bases between the germline ends. This CDR3 comprises 13 residues. Germline lookup yields CDR1 SEHNR and CDR2 FQNEAQ (reference sequence). CDR3 nucleotides: TGTGCCAGCAGGGCACAGGGTATCGAGGGCTACACCTTC. This gives the protein CASRAQGIEGYTF.

This clone has a single count. At one boundary the junction diverges from the germline segment, which might be a read error. The J gene is TRBJ1-1, the V gene TRBV7-9; 7 bases line up with TRBD1. Germline-derived CDR1 and CDR2 are SEHNR and FQNEAQ (reference sequence). This CDR3 comprises 12 residues. CDR3: CSSSPTGDRAFF. CDR3 bases: TGTTCCAGCAGCCCTACAGGGGATAGGGCTTTCTTT.

This clone has more than one count but fewer than ten. The chain is built from TRBV30 and TRBJ1-3; no firm D call. Germline loops: CDR1 GTSNPN, CDR2 SVGIG (reference sequence). V dropped 2 bases and J dropped 1 base, with 6 bases sitting between them. This CDR3 region has 13 residues. The CDR3 is CAWSRLSGNTIYF. Written as DNA, the CDR3 is TGTGCCTGGAGTCGTCTATCTGGAAACACCATATATTTT. Full variable domain (missing parts from reference TRBV30 and TRBJ1-3): SQTIHQWPATLVQPVGSPLSLECTVEGTSNPNLYWYRQAAGRGLQLLFYSVGIGQISSEVPQNLSASRPQDRQFILSSKKLLLSDSGFYLCAWSRLSGNTIYFGEGSWLTVV.

The table lists this clone with a count of one. The chain links TRBV9 to TRBJ1-1; TRBD1 might be the D (5 bases). The CDR3 totals 14 residues. Germline loops: CDR1 SGDLS, CDR2 YYNGEE. Trimming took off 3 bases at V and 5 bases at J, with 14 bases between the two ends. The CDR3 loop reads CASSGPGGRTEAFF. The CDR3 DNA reads as TGTGCCAGCAGCGGTCCGGGGGGACGGACTGAAGCTTTCTTT.

The gene calls are TRBV30 and TRBJ2-5; weak D call: TRBD2 (5 bases). The V gene's germline CDR1 is GTSNPN and CDR2 SVGIG (reference sequence). Trimming removed 0 bases at V and 9 bases at J, with 11 bases between. The CDR3 is made up of 12 amino acids. The CDR3 spells CAWSVTSGAQYF. The CDR3 bases are TGTGCCTGGAGTGTAACCTCCGGGGCCCAGTACTTC. Drawing the rest from reference TRBV30 and TRBJ2-5, the complete variable domain is SQTIHQWPATLVQPVGSPLSLECTVEGTSNPNLYWYRQAAGRGLQLLFYSVGIGQISSEVPQNLSASRPQDRQFILSSKKLLLSDSGFYLCAWSVTSGAQYFGPGTRLLVL.

V usage is TRBV2 and J usage is TRBJ2-4; tentatively, D is TRBD1 (6 bases). CDR1 is SNHLY, CDR2 FYNNEI, per germline. V was trimmed by 3 bases and J by 0 bases, leaving 9 bases between them. The CDR3 is 15 amino acids. The CDR3: CASSEGQLAKNIQYF. DNA of the CDR3: TGTGCCAGCAGTGAGGGACAACTAGCCAAAAACATTCAGTACTTC. Filled out from reference TRBV2 and TRBJ2-4, the complete variable domain reads EPEVTQTPSHQVTQMGQEVILRCVPISNHLYFYWYRQILGQKVEFLVSFYNNEISEKSEIFDDQFSVERPDGSNFTLKIRSTKLEDSAMYFCASSEGQLAKNIQYFGAGTRLSVL.

The chain links TRBV5-1 to TRBJ2-4, with D possibly being TRBD2 (6 bases). CDR1 and CDR2 from the germline V gene are SGHRS and YFSETQ. The CDR3 contains 14 residues. V lost 4 bases, J lost 8 bases, and 16 bases lay in between. The CDR3 coding sequence is TGCGCCAGCAGCCAAGCGGACGGAGGGGACATTCAGTACTTC. Its translation is CASSQADGGDIQYF.

This clone is a singleton in its sample. The junction departs from the called germline gene at one end, perhaps through a read error. The CDR3 bases are TGTGCCAGCAGAAGGGGGAGGGGGGCCGTCGGGGAGCCGTTTTTT. Amino acid sequence: CASRRGRGAVGEPFF. V usage is TRBV6-5 and J usage is TRBJ2-2; weak D call: TRBD2 (7 bases). The CDR3 runs to 15 residues. Germline assignment: CDR1 MNHEY and CDR2 SVGAGI.

This clone was observed a single time. This rearrangement joins TRBV7-2 to TRBJ1-1; TRBD1 is a possible D gene (5 bases). CDR1 is SGHTA, CDR2 FQGNSA, per germline. Trimming stripped 2 bases from V and 10 bases from J, with 14 bases between. The CDR3 contains 13 residues. The DNA for the CDR3 is TGTGCCAGCAGCTTAAGTATAGGGGTGCCAGCTTTCTTT. Translation gives CASSLSIGVPAFF.

In DNA, the CDR3 is TGTGCCAGCAGCCGACCGGGACTAGATGCCGGGGAGCTGTTTTTT. Translated: CASSRPGLDAGELFF. The chain uses TRBV7-3 and TRBJ2-2; TRBD2 matches 8 bases. V was pared by 5 bases and J by 6 bases, with 8 bases of the junction left unmatched. The V gene's germline CDR1 is SGHTA and CDR2 FQGTGA. The CDR3 contains 15 residues.

This chain links TRBV5-8 with TRBJ1-1; maybe TRBD1 (5 bases). Germline V lookup: CDR1 SGHTS, CDR2 YDEGEE. The V end was cut by 2 bases, the J end by 2 bases, with 25 bases between. The CDR3 has 19 amino acids. DNA of the CDR3: TGTGCCAGCAGCTTTAAGCGGGGCCCCGTATCTTCCACTAACACTGAAGCTTTCTTT. This gives the protein CASSFKRGPVSSTNTEAFF.

The V call is TRBV19, the J call TRBJ1-1; the D gene is possibly TRBD1 (5 bases). This CDR3 region has 14 residues. Germline assignment: CDR1 LNHDA and CDR2 SQIVND (reference sequence). V was cut by 7 bases and J by 0 bases, with 12 bases left in between. In nucleotides, the CDR3 is TGTGCCAGTACTATGGGGCGGATGAACACTGAAGCTTTCTTT. It is translated as CASTMGRMNTEAFF.

The rearrangement joins TRBV29-1 to TRBJ2-7, with a weak D call TRBD2 (6 bases). This CDR3 has 11 residues. The ends were cut back, 3 bases at V and 6 bases at J, with 9 bases in the middle. Germline lookup yields CDR1 SQVTM and CDR2 ANQGSEA. The CDR3 spells CSVERGTEQYF. The CDR3 DNA follows: TGCAGCGTTGAGCGGGGTACCGAGCAGTACTTC.

The gene calls are TRBV6-6 and TRBJ2-1, with D hard to call. The CDR3 extends over 12 amino acids. V lost 6 bases, J lost 8 bases, and 11 bases lay in between. Germline V CDR1 and CDR2: MNHNY, SVGAGI (reference sequence). CDR3: CASSPSTDEQFF. CDR3 bases: TGTGCCAGCAGCCCGTCAACAGATGAGCAGTTCTTC.

As to this clone: Mismatch with germline at one junction end may stem from a read error. J is TRBJ2-7 and V is TRBV7-7; tentatively, D is TRBD1 (5 bases). Germline V CDR1 and CDR2: SSHAT, FNYEAQ (reference sequence). The CDR3 length is 13 residues. The CDR3 DNA follows: TGTGCTAGCAGCCCGTTCCAGGGCTCCGAGCAGTACTTC. This encodes CASSPFQGSEQYF.

This clone was detected a few times. V is TRBV5-4 and J is TRBJ1-4; 8 bases fit TRBD1. V dropped 1 base and J dropped 8; count of bases not matched to a gene: 7. This CDR3 spans 15 amino acids. Germline CDR1 is SGHNT and CDR2 is YYREEE (reference sequence). CDR3 nucleotide sequence: TGTGCCAGCAGCTTGAGCGACAGGGGTGAGGAAAAACTGTTTTTT. It yields the protein CASSLSDRGEEKLFF.

The chain carries TRBV18 and TRBJ1-2; D is undetermined. CDR1 and CDR2 (germline): KGHSH, LQKENI. V lost 6 bases to trimming and J lost 5 bases, with 10 bases between them. This CDR3 contains 12 residues. The CDR3 loop reads CASSALVYGYTF. For the CDR3, the DNA is TGTGCCAGCTCGGCCTTGGTTTATGGCTACACCTTC.

The chain's CDR3 is CASRDSALGYTF. CDR3 nucleotide sequence: TGCGCCAGCAGGGACAGCGCCTTGGGCTACACCTTC. The chain couples TRBV5-1 to TRBJ1-2, with a tentative D call TRBD1 (6 bases). Per germline, CDR1 SGHRS and CDR2 YFSETQ. This CDR3 comprises 12 residues. V was trimmed by 5 bases and J by 8 bases, leaving 13 bases between them.

This clone was counted once. The chain carries TRBV15 and TRBJ2-7; perhaps TRBD2 as D (5 bases). V lost 1 base to trimming and J lost 2 bases, with 12 bases between them. This CDR3 region has 15 residues. Per the germline V gene, CDR1 is LNHNV and CDR2 is YYDKDF (reference sequence). The CDR3, as DNA: TGTGCCACCAGCAGAGGCGGGCCAAGAGCCTACGAGCAGTACTTC. Translation gives CATSRGGPRAYEQYF.

The V and J genes are TRBV4-3 and TRBJ1-6, with D perhaps TRBD1 (6 bases). This CDR3 contains 16 residues. V lost 4 bases and J lost 0, with 10 bases in between. Germline V CDR1 and CDR2: LGHNA, YSLEER. CDR3 DNA sequence: TGCGCCAGCAGCCCAACAGGGAGCTCCTATAATTCACCCCTCCACTTT. Translation: CASSPTGSSYNSPLHF.

Only one count was recorded for this clone. The J gene is TRBJ2-5, the V gene TRBV7-8, with a possible D match to TRBD2 (7 bases). Trimming removed 5 bases from V and 5 bases from J, with 15 bases in between. The germline CDR1 and CDR2 sequences are SGHVS and FQNEAQ. The CDR3 is 14 residues long. The CDR3 DNA reads as TGTGCCAGCAGCAAAAAGGGGGGGCGGGAGACCCAGTACTTC. Protein product: CASSKKGGRETQYF.